The entry that follows covers one TCR beta chain sequence. What it binds is not known. A multiplex PCR was run with 60 Vbeta primers and 13 Jbeta primers. Measured with immunoSEQ multiplex PCR; TCRdb has only the in-frame clones, and not every one. The profile shows roughly 170,000 clones, roughly 78% of them singletons. These data come from a study of cytomegalovirus exposure and HLA in healthy donors. Findings and caveats of the study: Certain sequence variants were highly shared and formed a cluster, and this cluster was likely a sequencing artifact. Prior analysis indicated that the majority of TCR beta V segments exhibited productivity approximately 87% or approximately 30% of the time.

The CDR3 totals 11 residues. Per germline, CDR1 ENHRY and CDR2 SYGVKD. Trimming cost V 2 bases and J 11 bases, with 10 bases left between them. Regarding donors, all were healthy bone marrow donors. The rearrangement joins TRBV10-3 to TRBJ2-7; no clear D. This clonotype was obtained from a boy younger than 18 in good health and CMV-seronegative. The material sequenced was PBMCs. The CDR3: CAISEGPSEYF. As DNA, the CDR3 is TGTGCCATCAGTGAGGGGCCCTCGGAGTACTTC.